The 8 T cell receptor beta chains below come from one sample, sequenced in a study of T cell repertoires in cytomegalovirus infection (dated by TCRdb to between 2019 and 2020). Interpreted using the paper, the treatment or condition label stands for: in vitro stimulation with specific CMV peptide epitopes to enrich CMV-specific T cells. The antigens of these receptors remain unknown. Sequenced on an Illumina HiSeq 1500. Clones were called with MiXCR by TCRdb after fastp trimmed the public reads at Q25, and only in-frame beta chains were retained. Records with the same CDR3 protein are collapsed into one entry carrying the most frequent genes and DNA. Recorded for this sample are some 940,000 distinct CDR3 sequences; roughly a third of them occurred a single time. The leading ten clones occupy under 15% of the sample. The material was cultured CD8+ T cells from PBMCs, obtained from culture after CMV antigen stimulation. These receptors were taken from a human donor in good health (CMV status not recorded). Some clones in this sample may be carry-over from other donors' samples.

This clonotype appeared a few times. The gene calls are TRBV29-1 and TRBJ2-6, with TRBD1 matching 7 bases. V was pared by 6 bases and J by 3 bases, with 5 bases of the junction left unmatched. This CDR3 has 14 residues. CDR1 SQVTM and CDR2 ANQGSEA come from the germline V gene. The CDR3 spells CSVRTGDGANVLTF. The CDR3 region has the DNA TGCAGCGTCCGTACAGGGGATGGGGCCAACGTCCTGACTTTC.

The chain uses TRBV11-2 and TRBJ1-4; perhaps TRBD1 as D (6 bases). The V gene's germline CDR1 is SGHAT and CDR2 FQNNGV. The CDR3 spans 15 residues. Trimming left V 2 bases short and J 5 bases short, with 12 bases between. This CDR3 reads CASSLRGGVNEKLFF. The CDR3 DNA follows: TGTGCCAGCAGCTTACGTGGGGGCGTCAATGAAAAACTGTTTTTT.

This clonotype was detected only a few times. This chain links TRBV2 with TRBJ1-4; no clear D. This CDR3 contains 13 residues. V was pared by 6 bases and J by 7 bases, with 12 bases between. Germline CDR1 is SNHLY and CDR2 is FYNNEI. The CDR3, as DNA: TGTGCCAGCAGCGGACCGGGCGGTGAAAAACTGTTTTTT. It specifies CASSGPGGEKLFF.

This clonotype was detected many times. V gene TRBV20-1 combines with J gene TRBJ1-6, with 8 bases aligning to TRBD1. V lost 0 bases, J lost 7 bases, and 5 bases stayed unmatched. CDR1 is DFQATT, CDR2 SNEGSKA, per germline (reference sequence). The CDR3 is made up of 15 amino acids. CDR3 bases: TGCAGTGCTAGAGATTATACAGGGGGAAATTCACCCCTCCACTTT. Protein sequence: CSARDYTGGNSPLHF.

At least ten counts were recorded for this clonotype. V usage is TRBV7-6 and J usage is TRBJ2-6, with D hard to call. The V gene lost 4 bases and the J gene lost 0 bases, with 13 bases spanning the gap. Germline assignment: CDR1 SGHVS and CDR2 FNYEAQ. This CDR3 has 17 amino acids. The CDR3 region has the DNA TGTGCCAGCAGCTCTCCGGACCGCTACTCTGGGGCCAACGTCCTGACTTTC. As protein: CASSSPDRYSGANVLTF.

DNA for the CDR3: TGCGCCAGCAGCCAAGCTGACGGGGGGTACGGAAACACCATATATTTT. It codes for CASSQADGGYGNTIYF. The chain recombines TRBV4-1 with TRBJ1-3, with D possibly TRBD1 on 5 matching bases. Germline CDR1 reads MGHRA; CDR2 reads YSYEKL. The length of the CDR3 is 16 residues. V lost 1 base to trimming and J lost 4 bases, with 14 bases between them.

This clonotype appeared a few times. The chain couples TRBV7-9 to TRBJ2-7; D is ambiguous. The CDR3 runs to 12 residues. V gave up 5 bases and J gave up 4 bases, with 9 bases separating them. Germline V CDR1 and CDR2: SEHNR, FQNEAQ (reference sequence). Here the CDR3 DNA reads TGTGCCAGCAGCCCAGCCCAATACGAGCAGTACTTC. Amino acids: CASSPAQYEQYF. Based on the CDR3 plus reference TRBV7-9 and TRBJ2-7, the full variable domain is DTGVSQNPRHKITKRGQNVTFRCDPISEHNRLYWYRQTLGQGPEFLTYFQNEAQLEKSRLLSDRFSAERPKGSFSTLEIQRTEQGDSAMYLCASSPAQYEQYFGPGTRLTVT.

The CDR3 nucleotides read TGTGCCAGCAGCCCGGACAGGGGGGTCAGCTATGGCTACACCTTC. Translation: CASSPDRGVSYGYTF. The chain combines TRBV5-4 with TRBJ1-2; TRBD1 agrees at 10 bases. This CDR3 has 15 amino acids. Germline trimming cut 4 bases from V and 4 bases from J; bases unmatched to any gene: 7. Looked up from germline, CDR1 is SGHNT and CDR2 is YYREEE (reference sequence).